Presented here are 6 T cell receptor beta chains from one specimen sequenced in a study of T cells in Graves' hyperthyroidism and ophthalmopathy. Amplified TCR beta CDR3 regions came from RNA transcripts. With the HTBI primer set, the TCR CDR3 went through a first round of RT-PCR. A single record per CDR3 protein comes from TCRdb applying MiXCR to the multiplex PCR reads. The repertoire holds hundreds of thousands of distinct CDR3 sequences, with roughly 20% as singletons. Material: blood. These receptors were collected from a man aged 25-45 years with Graves' ophthalmopathy.

The V call is TRBV6-1, the J call TRBJ1-1, with D perhaps matching TRBD1 (6 bases). The CDR3 extends over 11 amino acids. Trimming removed 7 bases at V and 6 bases at J, with 9 bases between. Germline V gene sequence: CDR1 MNHNS, CDR2 SASEGT. This chain's CDR3 is CASNRQAEAFF. The CDR3 DNA is TGTGCCAGCAACCGACAGGCTGAAGCTTTCTTT.

Remarks on this clonotype: At one end, the junction sequence differs from germline, possibly due to a read error. V gene TRBV7-9 combines with J gene TRBJ2-1; D is possibly TRBD2 (5 bases). Germline CDR1 SEHNR, CDR2 FQNEAQ (reference sequence). The CDR3 loop spans 14 amino acids. The DNA of the CDR3 is TGTGCCATACAGATTAGGAGGACCTACAATGGGCAGTTCTTC. Translating gives CAIQIRRTYNGQFF.

V gene TRBV12-3 or TRBV12-4 combines with J gene TRBJ2-4; tentative D call: TRBD1 (5 bases). CDR3 size: 14 residues. Trimming pared 6 bases from V and 3 bases from J, leaving 12 bases between. CDR3 sequence (DNA): TGTGCCAGCAGACCAGGGTTAGGCAAAAACATTCAGTACTTC. Amino acids: CASRPGLGKNIQYF.

This clonotype was recorded many times. The rearrangement uses TRBV7-3 and TRBJ2-1, with TRBD2 matching 9 bases. CDR1 SGHTA and CDR2 FQGTGA come from the germline V gene. This CDR3 region has 14 residues. V dropped 5 bases and J dropped 7; count of bases not matched to a gene: 6. The CDR3 sequence: CASSPGLAENEQFF. The CDR3 bases are TGTGCCAGCAGCCCGGGACTAGCTGAAAATGAGCAGTTCTTC.

The chain is built from TRBV27 and TRBJ1-5, with D possibly being TRBD1 (6 bases). The CDR3 is 13 amino acids. Trimming left V 6 bases short and J 6 bases short, with 12 bases between. CDR1 and CDR2 from the germline V gene are MNHEY and SMNVEV (reference sequence). CDR3 sequence: CASSNGQFQPQHF. CDR3 nucleotides: TGTGCCAGCAGCAACGGACAGTTTCAGCCCCAGCATTTT.

This clonotype was seen ten or more times. The CDR3 is CASSLDLARPTDTQYF. CDR3 bases: TGTGCCAGCAGCTTGGACCTTGCAAGACCCACAGATACGCAGTATTTT. This chain joins TRBV11-2 and TRBJ2-3; D is undetermined. Trimming took off 3 bases at V and 2 bases at J, with 15 bases between the two ends. CDR3 length: 16 amino acids. Germline V gives CDR1 SGHAT, CDR2 FQNNGV.